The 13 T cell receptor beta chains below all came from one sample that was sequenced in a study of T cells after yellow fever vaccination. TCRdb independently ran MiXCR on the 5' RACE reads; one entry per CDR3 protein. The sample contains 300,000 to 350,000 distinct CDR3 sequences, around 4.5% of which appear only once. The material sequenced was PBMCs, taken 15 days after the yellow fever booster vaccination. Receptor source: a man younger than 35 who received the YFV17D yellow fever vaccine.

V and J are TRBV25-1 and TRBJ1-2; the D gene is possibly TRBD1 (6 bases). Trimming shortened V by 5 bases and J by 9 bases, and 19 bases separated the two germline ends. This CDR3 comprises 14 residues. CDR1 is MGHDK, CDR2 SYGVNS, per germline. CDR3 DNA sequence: TGTGCCAGCAGTCGGGACACCGGACTTCGTAGCTACACCTTC. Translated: CASSRDTGLRSYTF.

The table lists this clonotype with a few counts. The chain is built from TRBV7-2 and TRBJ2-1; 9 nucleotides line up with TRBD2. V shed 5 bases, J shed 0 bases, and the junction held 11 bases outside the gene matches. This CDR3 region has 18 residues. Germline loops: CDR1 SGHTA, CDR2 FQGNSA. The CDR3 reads CASSALAGRTPSYNEQFF. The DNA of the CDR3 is TGTGCCAGCAGCGCCCTAGCGGGGAGAACCCCCTCCTACAATGAGCAGTTCTTC.

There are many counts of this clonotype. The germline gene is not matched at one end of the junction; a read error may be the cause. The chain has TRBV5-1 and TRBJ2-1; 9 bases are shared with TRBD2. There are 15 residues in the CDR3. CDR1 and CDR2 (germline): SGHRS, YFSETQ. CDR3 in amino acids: CASSLTSGSYNEQFF. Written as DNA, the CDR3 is TGTGCCAGCAGTTTGACTAGCGGCTCCTACAATGAGCAGTTCTTC.

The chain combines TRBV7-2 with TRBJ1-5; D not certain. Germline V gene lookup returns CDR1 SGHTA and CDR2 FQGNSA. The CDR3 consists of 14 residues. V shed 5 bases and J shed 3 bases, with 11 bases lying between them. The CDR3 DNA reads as TGTGCCAGCAGCGCGGACGGCGCCAATCAGCCCCAGCATTTT. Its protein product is CASSADGANQPQHF.

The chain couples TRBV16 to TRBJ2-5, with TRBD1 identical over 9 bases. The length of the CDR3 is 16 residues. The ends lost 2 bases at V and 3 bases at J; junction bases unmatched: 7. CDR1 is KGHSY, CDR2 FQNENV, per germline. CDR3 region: CASSQPGQGFEETQYF. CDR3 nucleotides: TGTGCCAGCAGCCAACCGGGACAGGGTTTCGAAGAGACCCAGTACTTC.

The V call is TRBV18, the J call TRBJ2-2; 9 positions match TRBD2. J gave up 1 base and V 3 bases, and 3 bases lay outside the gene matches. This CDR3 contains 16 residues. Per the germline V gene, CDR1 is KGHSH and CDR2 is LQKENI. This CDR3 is CASSPSGGRNTGELFF. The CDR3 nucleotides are TGTGCCAGCTCACCTAGCGGGGGCCGGAACACCGGGGAGCTGTTTTTT.

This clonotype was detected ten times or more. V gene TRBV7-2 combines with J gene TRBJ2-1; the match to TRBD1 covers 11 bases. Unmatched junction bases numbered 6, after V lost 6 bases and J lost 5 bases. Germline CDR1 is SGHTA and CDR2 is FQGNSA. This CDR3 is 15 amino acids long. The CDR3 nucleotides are TGTGCCAGCAGGCGGGACAGGGGGAACCACAATGAGCAGTTCTTC. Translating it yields CASRRDRGNHNEQFF. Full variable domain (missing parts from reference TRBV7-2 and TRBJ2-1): GAGVSQSPSNKVTEKGKDVELRCDPISGHTALYWYRQSLGQGLEFLIYFQGNSAPDKSGLPSDRFSAERTGGSVSTLTIQRTQQEDSAVYLCASRRDRGNHNEQFFGPGTRLTVL.

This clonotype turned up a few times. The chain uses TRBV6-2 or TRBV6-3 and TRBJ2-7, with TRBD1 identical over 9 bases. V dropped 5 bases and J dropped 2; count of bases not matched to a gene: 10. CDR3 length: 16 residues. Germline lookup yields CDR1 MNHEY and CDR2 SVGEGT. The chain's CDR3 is CASSALGQGFTYEQYF. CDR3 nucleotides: TGTGCCAGCAGTGCCCTGGGACAGGGTTTCACCTACGAGCAGTACTTC.

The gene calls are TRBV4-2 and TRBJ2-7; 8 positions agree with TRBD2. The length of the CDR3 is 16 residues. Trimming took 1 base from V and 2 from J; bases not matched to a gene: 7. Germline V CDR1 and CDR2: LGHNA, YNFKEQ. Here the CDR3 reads CASSQGSAGAAYEQYF. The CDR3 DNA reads TGTGCCAGCAGCCAAGGGTCAGCGGGGGCCGCCTACGAGCAGTACTTC.

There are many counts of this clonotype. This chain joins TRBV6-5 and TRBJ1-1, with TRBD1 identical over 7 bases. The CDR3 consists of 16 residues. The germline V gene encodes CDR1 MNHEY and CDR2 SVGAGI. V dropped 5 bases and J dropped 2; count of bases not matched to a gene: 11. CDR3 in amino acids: CASSTLIGTANTEAFF. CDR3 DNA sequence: TGTGCCAGCAGTACCCTTATCGGGACAGCAAACACTGAAGCTTTCTTT.

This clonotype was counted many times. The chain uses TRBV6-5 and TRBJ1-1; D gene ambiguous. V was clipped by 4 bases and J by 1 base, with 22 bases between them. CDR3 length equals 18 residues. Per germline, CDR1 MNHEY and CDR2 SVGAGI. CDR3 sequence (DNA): TGTGCCAGCAGTTGGGAGGAATTTTTTGACGCTGCGAACACTGAAGCTTTCTTT. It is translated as CASSWEEFFDAANTEAFF.

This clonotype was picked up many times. As DNA, the CDR3 is TGTGCCGGGGGGGTGGCGTACAATGAGCAGTTCTTC. It encodes CAGGVAYNEQFF. The gene calls are TRBV6-1 and TRBJ2-1, with 7 bases matching TRBD2. Per the germline V gene, CDR1 is MNHNS and CDR2 is SASEGT. Losses at the gene ends were 11 bases for V and 4 bases for J; bases not matched to a gene: 5. This CDR3 contains 12 residues.

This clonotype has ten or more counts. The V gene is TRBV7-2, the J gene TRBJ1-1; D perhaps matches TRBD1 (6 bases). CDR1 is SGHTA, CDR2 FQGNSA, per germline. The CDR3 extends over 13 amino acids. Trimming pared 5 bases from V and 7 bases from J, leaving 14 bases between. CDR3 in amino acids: CASSADRDNEAFF. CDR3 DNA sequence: TGTGCCAGCAGCGCGGACCGGGACAATGAAGCTTTCTTT.